Presented here are 27 T cell receptor beta chains from one specimen sequenced in a study of blood T cell repertoires in COVID-19. Generated by immunoSEQ multiplex PCR, the TCRdb table keeps only in-frame clones and is missing some. The sample records 180,000 or so clones, about 85% being singletons. Sequencing was carried out using peripheral blood. These receptors were taken from a man aged 18 to 30 with acute or convalescent COVID-19.

Here the CDR3 DNA reads TGTGCCGACTCAACCCTCTCAGGGGGACGGGGCACCGGGGAGCTGTTTTTT. Residues: CADSTLSGGRGTGELFF. The V call is TRBV7-8, the J call TRBJ2-2; 7 nucleotides align to TRBD1. There are 17 residues in the CDR3. In germline, CDR1 is SGHVS, CDR2 FQNEAQ. The V gene end was trimmed by 11 bases and the J gene end by 4 bases; junction bases not matched to a gene: 19.

V is TRBV28 and J is TRBJ1-1, with D unclear. The V gene's germline CDR1 is MDHEN and CDR2 SYDVKM. V lost 3 bases and J lost 0, with 8 bases in between. The CDR3 is 14 amino acids. The CDR3 region is CASSLMNMNTEAFF. CDR3 sequence (DNA): TGTGCCAGCAGTTTGATGAACATGAACACTGAAGCTTTCTTT.

V gene TRBV2 combines with J gene TRBJ1-2; TRBD1 matches at 7 bases. The germline CDR1 and CDR2 sequences are SNHLY and FYNNEI. The CDR3 extends over 13 amino acids. The V and J ends lost 8 bases and 5 bases, in that order; junction bases with no gene match: 8. The CDR3 sequence: CASGEDREYGYTF. In DNA, the CDR3 is TGTGCCAGCGGGGAAGACAGGGAGTATGGCTACACCTTC.

This clone appeared once. J is TRBJ1-5 and V is TRBV19; D not certain. The CDR3 runs 14 residues. V shed 5 bases and J shed 6 bases, with 14 bases lying between them. Germline CDR1 LNHDA, CDR2 SQIVND (reference sequence). CDR3 loop: CASSLRDWGQPQHF. Written as DNA, the CDR3 is TGTGCCAGTAGTCTCCGGGATTGGGGTCAGCCCCAGCATTTT.

The J gene is TRBJ2-3, the V gene TRBV15; 9 bases map to TRBD1. With 5 bases clipped from V and 2 bases from J, the junction kept 5 bases outside the gene matches. Germline-derived CDR1 and CDR2 are LNHNV and YYDKDF (reference sequence). This CDR3 has 15 residues. The CDR3 DNA is TGTGCCACCAGCGTCGGGACAGGGTCCACAGATACGCAGTATTTT. Translation: CATSVGTGSTDTQYF.

The chain recombines TRBV9 with TRBJ2-2; 7 bases fit TRBD1. Trimming cost V 2 bases and J 3 bases; bases outside gene matches: 4. Germline values: CDR1 SGDLS, CDR2 YYNGEE. The CDR3 is made up of 15 amino acids. The CDR3 region is CASSVGQDHTGELFF. The CDR3 DNA reads as TGTGCCAGCAGCGTCGGACAGGACCACACCGGGGAGCTGTTTTTT. The whole variable domain, filled in from reference TRBV9 and TRBJ2-2, reads DSGVTQTPKHLITATGQRVTLRCSPRSGDLSVYWYQQSLDQGLQFLIQYYNGEERAKGNILERFSAQQFPDLHSELNLSSLELGDSALYFCASSVGQDHTGELFFGEGSRLTVL.

V is TRBV5-1 and J is TRBJ1-1; possibly TRBD1 for D (5 bases). The CDR3 sequence is 16 residues long. V lost 1 base to trimming and J lost 1 base, with 14 bases between them. Germline CDR1 SGHRS, CDR2 YFSETQ. CDR3 sequence: CASSLLGAGENTEAFF. The DNA of the CDR3 is TGCGCCAGCAGCTTGTTAGGAGCGGGGGAGAACACTGAAGCTTTCTTT.

The rearrangement uses TRBV18 and TRBJ2-5; unclear D gene. The V end lost 5 bases, the J end lost 2 bases, and 3 bases lay between the germline ends. This CDR3 has 11 residues. Germline lookup yields CDR1 KGHSH and CDR2 LQKENI. The CDR3 DNA reads TGTGCCAGCTCAGCGCAAGAGACCCAGTACTTC. It specifies CASSAQETQYF.

The chain couples TRBV9 to TRBJ2-3, with TRBD2 matching 10 bases. In germline, CDR1 is SGDLS, CDR2 YYNGEE. The length of the CDR3 is 15 residues. Trimming cost V 3 bases and J 4 bases; bases outside gene matches: 5. The CDR3 nucleotides read TGTGCCAGCAGCGCCGGGACTAGCGTTGCAGATACGCAGTATTTT. This codes for CASSAGTSVADTQYF.

The gene calls are TRBV6-5 and TRBJ1-5, with D maybe TRBD1 (5 bases). The CDR3 contains 15 residues. CDR1 and CDR2 from the germline V gene are MNHEY and SVGAGI. V lost 0 bases and J lost 7, with 13 bases in between. The CDR3 protein is CASSYSSGAGQPQHF. CDR3 coding DNA: TGTGCCAGCAGTTACTCTTCTGGGGCAGGACAGCCCCAGCATTTT.

This clone was picked up a small number of times. The rearrangement uses TRBV6-5 and TRBJ1-1; 7 bases match TRBD1. The CDR3 extends over 16 amino acids. V lost 2 bases to trimming and J lost 0 bases; unmatched junction nucleotides: 6. CDR1 and CDR2 (germline): MNHEY, SVGAGI. For the CDR3, the DNA is TGTGCCAGCAGTTACGGGACAGAACATATGAACACTGAAGCTTTCTTT. Translated, it gives CASSYGTEHMNTEAFF.

The chain recombines TRBV29-1 with TRBJ2-1; a weak D match, TRBD2 (5 bases). The CDR3 contains 15 residues. Trimming left V 0 bases short and J 7 bases short, with 16 bases between. Germline V gene lookup returns CDR1 SQVTM and CDR2 ANQGSEA. DNA of the CDR3: TGCAGCGTTGAAGATGGCCACAGAGGGATGAATGAGCAGTTCTTC. It translates to CSVEDGHRGMNEQFF.

Here the CDR3 DNA reads TGTGCCAGCAGTGAAATTCTACTTCTTCAGTACTTC. Residues: CASSEILLLQYF. This chain links TRBV2 with TRBJ2-4; D unresolved. With 2 bases removed from V and 11 bases from J, the gap between germline ends came to 10 bases. CDR3 size: 12 residues. CDR1 is SNHLY and CDR2 is FYNNEI in the germline V gene.

The V gene is TRBV18, the J gene TRBJ2-1, with 12 nucleotides matching TRBD1. Germline CDR1 reads KGHSH; CDR2 reads LQKENI. The V and J ends lost 5 bases and 4 bases, in that order; junction bases with no gene match: 3. CDR3 length: 15 amino acids. Here the CDR3 reads CASSSGQGAYNEQFF. CDR3 DNA: TGTGCCAGCTCATCGGGACAGGGGGCTTACAATGAGCAGTTCTTC.

The chain uses TRBV29-1 and TRBJ2-1; TRBD1 agrees at 7 bases. Germline V gene lookup returns CDR1 SQVTM and CDR2 ANQGSEA. V lost 6 bases and J lost 3; bases outside the gene matches: 5. This CDR3 contains 13 residues. CDR3 sequence reads: CSVRDSNYNEQFF. The CDR3, as DNA: TGCAGCGTCCGGGACAGCAACTACAATGAGCAGTTCTTC.

The chain couples TRBV6-4 to TRBJ1-2; D unclear. The germline gives CDR1 MRHNA, CDR2 SNTAGT. V shed 6 bases and J shed 7 bases, with 9 bases lying between them. This CDR3 is built from 11 residues. DNA of the CDR3: TGTGCCAGCAGCCAGCGGGGTGGCTACACCTTC. Its protein product is CASSQRGGYTF.

The table lists this clone with a count of one. This chain connects TRBV25-1 to TRBJ1-1; maybe TRBD1 (5 bases). Germline V gives CDR1 MGHDK, CDR2 SYGVNS. V lost 1 base, J lost 5 bases, and 17 bases lay in between. This CDR3 is 16 amino acids long. The DNA for the CDR3 is TGTGCCAGCAGTGAATTAAGGTCAGGGCCATTTACTGAAGCTTTCTTT. It translates to CASSELRSGPFTEAFF.

The V gene is TRBV30, the J gene TRBJ1-6; TRBD1 is a possible D gene (6 bases). The CDR3 consists of 15 residues. V was clipped by 5 bases and J by 8 bases, with 19 bases between them. In germline, CDR1 is GTSNPN, CDR2 SVGIG (reference sequence). CDR3 nucleotide sequence: TGTGCCTGGGGGGGCTTGACAGGCGCTTATTCACCCCTCCACTTT. It codes for CAWGGLTGAYSPLHF.

The V gene is TRBV15, the J gene TRBJ2-1; D not resolved. Trimming stripped 0 bases from V and 0 bases from J, with 9 bases between. CDR3 length equals 16 residues. The germline CDR1 and CDR2 sequences are LNHNV and YYDKDF (reference sequence). Here the CDR3 DNA reads TGTGCCACCAGCAGAGATTTACAGAGCTCCTACAATGAGCAGTTCTTC. Its protein is CATSRDLQSSYNEQFF.

The V gene is TRBV28, the J gene TRBJ1-5; a weak D match, TRBD1 (5 bases). The CDR3 loop spans 14 amino acids. The germline V and J ends were trimmed by 6 bases and 4 bases, with 13 bases remaining between them. From germline, CDR1 is MDHEN and CDR2 SYDVKM. CDR3 amino acids: CASSFQGGNQPQHF. The CDR3, as DNA: TGTGCCAGCAGCTTCCAGGGAGGGAATCAGCCCCAGCATTTT. Complete variable domain (other parts from reference TRBV28 and TRBJ1-5): DVKVTQSSRYLVKRTGEKVFLECVQDMDHENMFWYRQDPGLGLRLIYFSYDVKMKEKGDIPEGYSVSREKKERFSLILESASTNQTSMYLCASSFQGGNQPQHFGDGTRLSIL.

The V and J genes are TRBV6-6 and TRBJ2-7; the match to TRBD1 covers 9 bases. Germline V gives CDR1 MNHNY, CDR2 SVGAGI (reference sequence). J lost 1 base, V lost 7 bases, and 8 bases had no gene match. The CDR3 runs to 15 residues. CDR3 coding DNA: TGTGCCAGCATCCACAGGGGGCGAGGGTCCTACGAGCAGTACTTC. Protein product: CASIHRGRGSYEQYF.

This chain links TRBV30 with TRBJ1-2; D not resolved. Between the trimmed V and J ends, which lost 0 bases and 0 bases, there was a span of 5 bases. Germline V lookup: CDR1 GTSNPN, CDR2 SVGIG (reference sequence). This CDR3 comprises 13 residues. The CDR3 DNA reads as TGTGCCTGGAGTGTAATATCTAACTATGGCTACACCTTC. It translates to CAWSVISNYGYTF.

The chain carries TRBV19 and TRBJ1-1, with 10 positions matching TRBD1. The germline V gene encodes CDR1 LNHDA and CDR2 SQIVND (reference sequence). The J segment lost 0 bases and the V segment lost 6 bases, leaving 7 bases of the junction unmatched. This CDR3 region has 16 residues. DNA of the CDR3: TGTGCCAGTAGAACCGGGACAGGGGTTATGAACACTGAAGCTTTCTTT. Its protein product is CASRTGTGVMNTEAFF.

The chain employs TRBV24-1 and TRBJ1-5, with 8 bases that match TRBD1. The CDR3 runs 15 residues. V lost 3 bases and J lost 4; bases outside the gene matches: 4. Germline CDR1 is KGHDR and CDR2 is SFDVKD. The CDR3 nucleotides read TGTGCCACCAGTGATCGGGGACAGGCTAATCAGCCCCAGCATTTT. It encodes CATSDRGQANQPQHF.

The chain joins TRBV6-6 to TRBJ2-7; 7 bases fit TRBD1. This CDR3 contains 13 residues. Germline V gene lookup returns CDR1 MNHNY and CDR2 SVGAGI (reference sequence). Trimming at V came to 4 bases and at J to 5 bases, leaving 5 bases not matched to a gene. DNA for the CDR3: TGTGCCAGCAGTTTCCAACAGGGGAACGAGCAGTACGTC. As protein: CASSFQQGNEQYV.

The chain uses TRBV7-8 and TRBJ1-2, with D possibly matching TRBD1 (6 bases). Between the trimmed V and J ends, which lost 5 bases and 6 bases, there was a span of 10 bases. The CDR3 loop spans 12 amino acids. Germline V gene sequence: CDR1 SGHVS, CDR2 FQNEAQ. The chain's CDR3 is CASSLSGDGYTF. CDR3 DNA sequence: TGTGCCAGCAGCCTTTCAGGGGATGGCTACACCTTC. The whole variable domain, filled in from reference TRBV7-8 and TRBJ1-2, reads GAGVSQSPRYKVAKRGQDVALRCDPISGHVSLFWYQQALGQGPEFLTYFQNEAQLDKSGLPSDRFFAERPEGSVSTLKIQRTQQEDSAVYLCASSLSGDGYTFGSGTRLTVV.

This clone was detected once. The rearrangement joins TRBV18 to TRBJ2-5; TRBD2 aligns across 7 bases. V lost 2 bases to trimming and J lost 13 bases; unmatched junction nucleotides: 13. The germline V gene has CDR1 KGHSH and CDR2 LQKENI. The CDR3 totals 14 residues. DNA for the CDR3: TGTGCCAGCTCACCATATCTAGCGGCGTGCCCGGGGTACTTC. Translating gives CASSPYLAACPGYF.